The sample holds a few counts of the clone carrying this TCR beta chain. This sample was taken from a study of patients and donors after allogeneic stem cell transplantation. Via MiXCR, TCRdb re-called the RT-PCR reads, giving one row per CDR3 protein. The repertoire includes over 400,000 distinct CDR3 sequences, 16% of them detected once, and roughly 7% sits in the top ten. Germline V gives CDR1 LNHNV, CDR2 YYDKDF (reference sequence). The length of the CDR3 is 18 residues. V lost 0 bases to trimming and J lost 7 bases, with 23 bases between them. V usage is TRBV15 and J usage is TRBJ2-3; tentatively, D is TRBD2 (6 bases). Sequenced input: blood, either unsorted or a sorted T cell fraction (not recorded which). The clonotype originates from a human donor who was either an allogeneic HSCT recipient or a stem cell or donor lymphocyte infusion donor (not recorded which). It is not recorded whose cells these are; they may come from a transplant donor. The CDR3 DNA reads TGTGCCACCAGCAGAGATCGAGGTGCAGGGACTCTACTTAATACGCAGTATTTT. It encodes CATSRDRGAGTLLNTQYF.